This T cell receptor beta chain was retrieved from a study of regulatory T cells in long-lasting Graves disease. Study-level findings and limits: Lower TCR diversity was seen in persistent Graves' patients than in newly diagnosed ones.

The time point here: newly diagnosed GD, antithyroid drugs for less than 3 months. Making the TCR library involved RNA that had been extracted from PBMCs. This clonotype occurred many times. Its antigen remains unknown. Building the TCR beta libraries relied on iRepertoire HTBI primers, and CDR3 regions underwent Arm-PCR. TCRdb re-derived calls from the multiplex PCR reads in MiXCR, one entry per CDR3 protein. This table has about 540,000 distinct CDR3 sequences, approximately 15% appearing once. The CDR3 runs 15 residues. Germline V gene data show CDR1 as MNHEY and CDR2 as SMNVEV (reference sequence). Trimming removed 3 bases at V and 3 bases at J, with 13 bases between. This sample was shared with a second study, whose subject was T cells in Graves' hyperthyroidism and ophthalmopathy. From that report: Primed by the HTBI set, a first-round RT-PCR was run on the TCR CDR3.

This chain links TRBV27 with TRBJ2-3; D is perhaps TRBD2 (5 bases). The TCR sequence derives from a man aged 25 to 40 with Graves disease. This specimen consisted of peripheral blood mononuclear cells (PBMCs), obtained at new diagnosis, from a patient treated with antithyroid drugs. CDR3 coding DNA: TGTGCCAGCAGTTTGCGGGTCGGATCAACAGATACGCAGTATTTT. It codes for CASSLRVGSTDTQYF.